These T cell receptor beta chains were read from a single sample in a study of cytomegalovirus exposure and HLA in healthy donors. Method: immunoSEQ multiplex PCR; TCRdb's copy keeps in-frame clones and lacks some. Among around 70,000 clones listed, over 75% were seen once. Sequenced input: PBMCs. The receptors come from a human donor in good health. Each CDR3 is given with its conserved first and last residue. Fields, in order: CDR3 protein, CDR3 DNA, J gene, D gene, V gene, clone size. A D gene is named only where the DNA matches it firmly. Only some rows state a clone size, as once, few, many or a class for expanded clones.

CASSQDLLSSTDTQYF	TGCGCCAGCAGCCAAGATCTTTTGAGTAGCACAGATACGCAGTATTTT	TRBJ2-3	NA	TRBV4-3	NA
CASSPGTVEKTQYF	TGTGCCAGCAGTCCCGGGACAGTAGAGAAGACCCAGTACTTC	TRBJ2-5	TRBD1	TRBV5-4	few
CALGAWGYNEQFF	TGTGCTTTGGGGGCTTGGGGCTACAATGAGCAGTTCTTC	TRBJ2-1	NA	TRBV30	once
CASSLIGRKLGNEQYF	TGTGCCAGCAGCTTAATTGGACGCAAACTAGGAAACGAGCAGTACTTC	TRBJ2-7	NA	TRBV7-2	NA
CASSEISSTGEGYPF	TGTGCCAGCAGTGAAATCTCGTCGACAGGGGAAGGCTACCCCTTC	TRBJ1-2	TRBD1	TRBV2	NA
CASSLDRGAPNEQFF	TGTGCCAGCAGCTTAGATCGGGGGGCCCCCAATGAGCAGTTCTTC	TRBJ2-1	NA	TRBV7-2	few
CASTQRGGSGQPQHF	TGTGCCAGCACTCAAAGGGGGGGCTCTGGTCAGCCCCAGCATTTT	TRBJ1-5	NA	TRBV6-5	NA
CASSASDTDTQYF	TGTGCCAGCAGTGCTAGCGACACAGATACGCAGTATTTT	TRBJ2-3	NA	TRBV6-4	NA
CASSPRASVVGETQYF	TGTGCCAGCAGCCCTCGAGCTAGCGTAGTCGGGGAGACCCAGTACTTC	TRBJ2-5	NA	TRBV9	once
CASSHLPQGAFTEAFF	TGCGCCAGCAGCCATTTGCCACAGGGGGCATTCACTGAAGCTTTCTTT	TRBJ1-1	TRBD1	TRBV7-3	NA
CASSEYRLGASYGYTF	TGTGCCAGCAGTGAATATCGGCTGGGGGCATCCTATGGCTACACCTTC	TRBJ1-2	NA	TRBV25-1	NA
CASSLSQTEAFF	TGTGCCAGCAGCTTAAGTCAGACTGAAGCTTTCTTT	TRBJ1-1	NA	TRBV7-8	NA
CASSRDRVPSTDTQYF	TGTGCCAGTAGTAGAGACCGCGTACCTAGCACAGATACGCAGTATTTT	TRBJ2-3	NA	TRBV19	NA
CASSPDRDRGLSGANVLTF	TGTGCCAGCTCACCAGATAGGGACAGGGGACTCTCTGGGGCCAACGTCCTGACTTTC	TRBJ2-6	TRBD1	TRBV18	NA
CASSRNPQGGKETQYF	TGCGCCAGCAGCCGTAACCCTCAGGGGGGCAAAGAGACCCAGTACTTC	TRBJ2-5	NA	TRBV5-1	NA
CSVAPGSSGNTIYF	TGCAGCGTTGCCCCAGGTAGCTCTGGAAACACCATATATTTT	TRBJ1-3	NA	TRBV29-1	NA
CASSLAPGLAGGPVKQYF	TGTGCCAGCAGCTTGGCCCCGGGACTAGCGGGGGGGCCTGTTAAGCAGTATTTT	TRBJ2-3	TRBD2	TRBV5-8	NA
CSSSLAFAGQSNQPQHF	TGTTCCAGCAGCTTAGCGTTCGCAGGGCAAAGCAATCAGCCCCAGCATTTT	TRBJ1-5	NA	TRBV7-9	NA
CASSFGVGGGYTF	TGTGCCAGCAGTTTCGGTGTAGGGGGAGGCTACACCTTC	TRBJ1-2	NA	TRBV6-1	NA
CASSDPTGPDTEAFF	TGTGCCAGCAGTGACCCAACAGGGCCCGACACTGAAGCTTTCTTT	TRBJ1-1	NA	TRBV2	NA
CASSLGPTMSHGYTF	TGTGCCAGCAGCTTAGGGCCGACAATGAGCCATGGCTACACCTTC	TRBJ1-2	NA	TRBV11-2	NA
CASMTDRGDSPLHF	TGTGCCAGCATGACGGACAGGGGGGATTCACCCCTCCACTTT	TRBJ1-6	TRBD1	TRBV2	NA
CASSLAGDSPLHF	TGTGCCAGCAGCTTGGCGGGGGACTCACCCCTCCACTTT	TRBJ1-6	NA	TRBV7-9	NA
CASNRDSPKRGQYF	TGTGCCAGCAATAGGGACAGTCCCAAGAGAGGACAGTACTTC	TRBJ2-5	TRBD1	TRBV2	NA
CASRDGGGRRDAEAFF	TGTGCCAGCAGAGATGGGGGGGGAAGGAGGGACGCTGAAGCTTTCTTT	TRBJ1-1	NA	TRBV6-6	NA
CASSSNRAGANVLTF	TGTGCCAGCAGTTCTAACAGGGCTGGGGCCAACGTCCTGACTTTC	TRBJ2-6	NA	TRBV6-5	once
CATSRERASNYGYTF	TGTGCCACCAGCAGAGAGAGAGCCTCTAACTATGGCTACACCTTC	TRBJ1-2	NA	TRBV15	NA
CASSGPSGGYNEQFF	TGTGCCAGCAGTGGGCCTAGCGGGGGCTACAATGAGCAGTTCTTC	TRBJ2-1	TRBD2	TRBV2	once